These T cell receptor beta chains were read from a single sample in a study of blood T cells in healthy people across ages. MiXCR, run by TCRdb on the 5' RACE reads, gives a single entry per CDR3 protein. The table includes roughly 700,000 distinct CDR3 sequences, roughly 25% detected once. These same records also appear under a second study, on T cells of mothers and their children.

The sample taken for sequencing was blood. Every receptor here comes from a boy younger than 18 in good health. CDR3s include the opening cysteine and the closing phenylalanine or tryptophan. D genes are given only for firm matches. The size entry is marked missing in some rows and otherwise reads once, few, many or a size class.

TGCAGCGGGGCCCGTAGGGGGAGGGAGCAGTTCTTC CSGARRGREQFF TRBV29-1 NA TRBJ2-1 NA
TGCAGCGTCACCGGGAGTATCACCTACGAGCAGTACTTC CSVTGSITYEQYF TRBV29-1 few TRBJ2-7 NA
TGTGCCAGCAGCTTAGATCGGAGCGGGGGCGACTCGGCGACCCAGTACTTC CASSLDRSGGDSATQYF TRBV11-3 few TRBJ2-5 TRBD2
TGTGCCAGCAGTTTATCGGGTGGGGGCGGCTACGAGCAGTACTTC CASSLSGGGGYEQYF TRBV27 few TRBJ2-7 NA
TGTGCCAGCAGCTTAGGACCCCAGGGGAACACTGAAGCTTTCTTT CASSLGPQGNTEAFF TRBV7-8 NA TRBJ1-1 NA
TGTGCCAGCAACCTAGCCTCGAGTGGAACAGATACGCAGTATTTT CASNLASSGTDTQYF TRBV5-6 NA TRBJ2-3 NA
TGTGCCAGCAGTTTATCCGCCGGCCCCTACGAGCAGTACTTC CASSLSAGPYEQYF TRBV27 NA TRBJ2-7 NA
TGCAGCGTGGAAGGACAGGGGAACCCCTACGAGCAGTACTTC CSVEGQGNPYEQYF TRBV29-1 NA TRBJ2-7 TRBD1
TGTGCCAGCAGGGCACCAGGCGATACGCAGTATTTT CASRAPGDTQYF TRBV11-2 few TRBJ2-3 NA
TGTGCCACCAGCATTGGACAGGGAGGAGCCTACGAGCAGTACTTC CATSIGQGGAYEQYF TRBV15 NA TRBJ2-7 TRBD1
TGCAGCGTTGATACAAAAGGGACAGGTGAAGCTTTCTTT CSVDTKGTGEAFF TRBV29-1 few TRBJ1-1 TRBD1